A single sample gave rise to the 25 T cell receptor beta chains below, sequenced in a study of shared clonotypes between healthy human individuals. Produced via immunoSEQ multiplex PCR; TCRdb's table is partial and in-frame only. Of around 2.3 million clones in the sample, 90% to 96% are singletons; the top ten hold over 0.1%. The sequencing input was naive CD4+ T cells sorted from blood. Subset of the sample: CD45RA+ positively selected. These receptors all stem from a man younger than 35 in good health.

This chain connects TRBV18 to TRBJ2-7; D might be TRBD2 (6 bases). Germline values: CDR1 KGHSH, CDR2 LQKENI. V gave up 1 base and J gave up 0 bases, with 10 bases separating them. The CDR3 length is 15 residues. The CDR3 bases are TGTGCCAGCTCACCACAGGAGGGCGTCTCCTACGAGCAGTACTTC. This encodes CASSPQEGVSYEQYF.

The table lists this clone with a count of one. V and J are TRBV10-3 and TRBJ1-2; D remains ambiguous. V was cut by 8 bases and J by 2 bases, with 6 bases left in between. The CDR3 extends over 11 amino acids. Germline CDR1 and CDR2: ENHRY and SYGVKD. The CDR3, as DNA: TGTGCCATCTTTTCAAACTATGGCTACACCTTC. It codes for CAIFSNYGYTF.

V usage is TRBV9 and J usage is TRBJ2-1; no definite D call. Per the germline V gene, CDR1 is SGDLS and CDR2 is YYNGEE. V lost 0 bases to trimming and J lost 7 bases, with 8 bases between them. The length of the CDR3 is 13 residues. This chain's CDR3 is CASSVDWGNEQFF. The CDR3, as DNA: TGTGCCAGCAGCGTAGATTGGGGTAATGAGCAGTTCTTC.

This clone is a singleton in its sample. V gene TRBV7-6 combines with J gene TRBJ1-6; TRBD1 aligns across 8 bases. Trimming took 8 bases from V and 9 from J; bases not matched to a gene: 15. CDR1 SGHVS and CDR2 FNYEAQ come from the germline V gene. The CDR3 covers 16 residues. CDR3 sequence (DNA): TGTGCCAGCGGAATGACAGGGGCGGGAACGAGTTCACCCCTCCACTTT. Protein: CASGMTGAGTSSPLHF.

V and J are TRBV2 and TRBJ1-2; 7 bases agree with TRBD1. Germline CDR1 SNHLY, CDR2 FYNNEI. The CDR3 has 14 residues. V trimming: 8 bases; J trimming: 2 bases; junction bases outside the gene matches: 8. For the CDR3, the DNA is TGTGCCAGCCGACAGGGTCGGCTCAACTATGGCTACACCTTC. Residues: CASRQGRLNYGYTF.

V gene TRBV6-6 combines with J gene TRBJ1-2; D might be TRBD1 (5 bases). Germline CDR1 and CDR2: MNHNY and SVGAGI (reference sequence). This CDR3 has 14 amino acids. The germline V and J ends were trimmed by 0 bases and 5 bases, with 10 bases remaining between them. The CDR3 protein is CASSYSQATYGYTF. The CDR3 bases are TGTGCCAGCAGTTACTCACAGGCGACATATGGCTACACCTTC.

V usage is TRBV25-1 and J usage is TRBJ1-2; 7 bases map to TRBD1. Germline V gives CDR1 MGHDK, CDR2 SYGVNS. This CDR3 spans 15 amino acids. V gave up 8 bases and J gave up 2 bases; unmatched junction bases: 11. In DNA form, the CDR3 reads TGTGCCAGCGCAAAAGATCCGACAGGGAACTATGGCTACACCTTC. Translation gives CASAKDPTGNYGYTF.

The V gene is TRBV28, the J gene TRBJ1-5, with D hard to call. CDR3 length: 16 amino acids. V dropped 4 bases and J dropped 7 bases, with 20 bases sitting between them. Germline V gene sequence: CDR1 MDHEN, CDR2 SYDVKM. The CDR3, as DNA: TGTGCCAGCAGTTCGTCCCCACAGTCTACGGAGCAGCCCCAGCATTTT. Amino acid sequence: CASSSSPQSTEQPQHF.

The chain couples TRBV9 to TRBJ1-4; 9 bases are a match to TRBD1. The J segment lost 8 bases and the V segment lost 3 bases, leaving 11 bases of the junction unmatched. This CDR3 spans 16 amino acids. CDR1 SGDLS and CDR2 YYNGEE come from the germline V gene. The CDR3 coding sequence is TGTGCCAGCAGCGCTCGGTCTTTTGGACAGGGGGAAAAACTGTTTTTT. This sequence encodes CASSARSFGQGEKLFF.

The chain is built from TRBV2 and TRBJ1-2; maybe TRBD1 (5 bases). CDR1 and CDR2 (germline): SNHLY, FYNNEI. The V end lost 3 bases, the J end lost 4 bases, and 24 bases lay between the germline ends. CDR3 length: 18 amino acids. This CDR3 reads CASSDRSGPPSPLYGYTF. DNA of the CDR3: TGTGCCAGCAGTGACAGGTCGGGACCTCCCTCTCCACTCTATGGCTACACCTTC.

The CDR3 sequence is CASSPGTGTTDTQYF. In DNA form, the CDR3 reads TGTGCCAGCAGTCCCGGGACAGGAACCACAGATACGCAGTATTTT. This rearrangement joins TRBV2 to TRBJ2-3, with TRBD1 identical over 8 bases. Germline CDR1 SNHLY, CDR2 FYNNEI. This CDR3 region has 15 residues. Losses at the gene ends were 5 bases for V and 2 bases for J; bases not matched to a gene: 6.

This chain uses TRBV7-7 with TRBJ2-1, with TRBD2 matching 10 bases. The CDR3 runs to 13 residues. Germline assignment: CDR1 SSHAT and CDR2 FNYEAQ (reference sequence). The CDR3: CAVLAGMNNEQFF. For the CDR3, the DNA is TGTGCTGTACTAGCGGGAATGAACAATGAGCAGTTCTTC.

This clone was observed a single time. The rearrangement links TRBV4-1 to TRBJ1-1, with unresolved D. Germline V gives CDR1 MGHRA, CDR2 YSYEKL. V was pared by 0 bases and J by 6 bases, with 14 bases between. This CDR3 contains 15 residues. Written as DNA, the CDR3 is TGCGCCAGCAGCCAAGAGGAGACTCGGATCCCTGAAGCTTTCTTT. Translating it yields CASSQEETRIPEAFF.

The chain is built from TRBV5-4 and TRBJ1-1; no clear D. V gave up 0 bases and J gave up 6 bases, with 9 bases separating them. CDR3 length equals 13 residues. Germline CDR1 is SGHNT and CDR2 is YYREEE (reference sequence). In nucleotides, the CDR3 is TGTGCCAGCAGCTTGGGTTTAACGGCTGAAGCTTTCTTT. This gives the protein CASSLGLTAEAFF.

The rearrangement uses TRBV4-1 and TRBJ1-1, with a weak D call TRBD1 (6 bases). The V end lost 0 bases, the J end lost 4 bases, and 12 bases lay between the germline ends. The germline gives CDR1 MGHRA, CDR2 YSYEKL. The CDR3 runs 15 residues. The CDR3 loop reads CASSQETGLTTEAFF. In DNA form, the CDR3 reads TGCGCCAGCAGCCAAGAAACAGGGCTTACCACTGAAGCTTTCTTT.

The CDR3 spells CASSQERQGGSPLHF. DNA of the CDR3: TGCGCCAGCAGCCAAGAGAGACAGGGAGGTTCACCCCTCCACTTT. The chain has TRBV4-1 and TRBJ1-6; 7 bases agree with TRBD1. CDR1 is MGHRA, CDR2 YSYEKL, per germline. V gave up 0 bases and J gave up 9 bases; unmatched junction bases: 5. The CDR3 is made up of 15 amino acids.

This chain joins TRBV5-1 and TRBJ2-7; the D gene is possibly TRBD1 (6 bases). Germline CDR1 SGHRS, CDR2 YFSETQ. The CDR3 length is 14 residues. V shed 0 bases and J shed 6 bases, with 13 bases lying between them. CDR3 nucleotide sequence: TGCGCCAGCAGCTTGGAACAGGGAGTGGTCGAGCAGTACTTC. As protein: CASSLEQGVVEQYF. Supplemented by reference TRBV5-1 and TRBJ2-7, the full variable domain reads KAGVTQTPRYLIKTRGQQVTLSCSPISGHRSVSWYQQTPGQGLQFLFEYFSETQRNKGNFPGRFSGRQFSNSRSEMNVSTLELGDSALYLCASSLEQGVVEQYFGPGTRLTVT.

J is TRBJ2-5 and V is TRBV4-1; 15 positions match TRBD2. The CDR3 runs 17 residues. With V trimmed by 5 bases and J by 1 base, 5 bases remained unmatched. Germline V gene sequence: CDR1 MGHRA, CDR2 YSYEKL. In nucleotides, the CDR3 is TGCGCCAGCAGCGGGACTAGCGGGGGGATTCCCCAAGAGACCCAGTACTTC. This codes for CASSGTSGGIPQETQYF.

This chain uses TRBV6-5 with TRBJ2-7, with D tentatively TRBD1 or TRBD2 (5 bases each). CDR1 is MNHEY and CDR2 is SVGAGI in the germline V gene. The CDR3 runs 13 residues. Trimming removed 5 bases at V and 9 bases at J, with 17 bases between. CDR3 sequence reads: CASSRRDGDGQYF. The CDR3 nucleotides read TGTGCCAGCAGTCGCCGGGACGGGGATGGGCAGTACTTC.

As for this clone: This same CDR3 is encoded by further DNA sequences in the sample. The V and J genes are TRBV18 and TRBJ2-5; D not certain. Germline V CDR1 and CDR2: KGHSH, LQKENI. Between the trimmed V and J ends, which lost 3 bases and 2 bases, there was a span of 10 bases. The CDR3 is 14 residues long. The CDR3 protein is CASSPGTVQETQYF. DNA for the CDR3: TGTGCCAGCTCACCGGGCACCGTACAAGAGACCCAGTACTTC.

With regard to this clone: Other DNA sequences in the sample encode the same CDR3. The rearrangement links TRBV2 to TRBJ2-2; D is uncertain. Germline V CDR1 and CDR2: SNHLY, FYNNEI. The V and J ends lost 4 bases and 0 bases respectively, with 9 bases between them. This CDR3 has 15 residues. DNA for the CDR3: TGTGCCAGCAGTGGGACCGGAGCGAACACCGGGGAGCTGTTTTTT. Translated, it gives CASSGTGANTGELFF. The whole variable domain, remainder taken from reference TRBV2 and TRBJ2-2, is EPEVTQTPSHQVTQMGQEVILRCVPISNHLYFYWYRQILGQKVEFLVSFYNNEISEKSEIFDDQFSVERPDGSNFTLKIRSTKLEDSAMYFCASSGTGANTGELFFGEGSRLTVL.

The CDR3 loop reads CASSPKNSYEQYF. CDR3 bases: TGTGCCAGCAGTCCCAAGAACTCCTACGAGCAGTACTTC. V is TRBV27 and J is TRBJ2-7, with no clear D. V was clipped by 5 bases and J by 0 bases, with 8 bases between them. CDR1 and CDR2 (germline): MNHEY, SMNVEV (reference sequence). The CDR3 is 13 residues long.

Written as DNA, the CDR3 is TGTGCCAGCAGTCCTCCGGTAGGGGGGCCCTACGAGCAGTACTTC. Translating it yields CASSPPVGGPYEQYF. This rearrangement joins TRBV28 to TRBJ2-7; possibly TRBD1 or TRBD2 for D (6 bases each). The CDR3 contains 15 residues. Per the germline V gene, CDR1 is MDHEN and CDR2 is SYDVKM. Trimming stripped 5 bases from V and 2 bases from J, with 16 bases between.

In regard to this clone: A read error may explain this, as a much larger clone is one base away. This chain links TRBV2 with TRBJ2-5; D ambiguous. Trimming removed 6 bases at V and 3 bases at J, with 5 bases between. Germline V CDR1 and CDR2: SNHLY, FYNNEI. The CDR3 is made up of 11 amino acids. CDR3 nucleotides: TGTGCCAGCAGCTCAGAAGAGACCCAGTACTTC. Amino acids: CASSSEETQYF.

The V gene is TRBV18, the J gene TRBJ2-7; D gene ambiguous. The germline V and J ends were trimmed by 0 bases and 1 base, with 10 bases remaining between them. Germline V gene lookup returns CDR1 KGHSH and CDR2 LQKENI. There are 15 residues in the CDR3. CDR3 loop: CASSPPSAQSYEQYF. CDR3 nucleotides: TGTGCCAGCTCACCACCGTCCGCTCAATCCTACGAGCAGTACTTC.